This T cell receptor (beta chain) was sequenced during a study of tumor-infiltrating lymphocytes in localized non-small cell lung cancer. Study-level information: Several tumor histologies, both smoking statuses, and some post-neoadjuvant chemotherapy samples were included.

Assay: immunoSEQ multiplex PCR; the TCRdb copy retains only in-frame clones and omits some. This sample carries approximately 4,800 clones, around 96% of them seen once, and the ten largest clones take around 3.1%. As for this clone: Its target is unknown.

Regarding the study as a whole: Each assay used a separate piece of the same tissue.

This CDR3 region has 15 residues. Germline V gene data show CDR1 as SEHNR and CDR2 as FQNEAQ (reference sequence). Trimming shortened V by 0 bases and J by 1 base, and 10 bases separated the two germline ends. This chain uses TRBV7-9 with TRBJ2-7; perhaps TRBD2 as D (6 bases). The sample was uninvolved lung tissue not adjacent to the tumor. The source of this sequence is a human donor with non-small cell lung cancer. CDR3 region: CASSLAGGSSYEQYF. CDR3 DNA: TGTGCCAGCAGCTTAGCGGGAGGATCGTCCTACGAGCAGTACTTC.